This TCR beta chain was profiled in a study of T cells in Graves' hyperthyroidism and ophthalmopathy. In this sample, this clonotype turned up a few times. The antigen remains unidentified. Points from the study as a whole: Most clonotypes expanded in the thyroid (above 0.001) were also present in blood.

Over 9 ml of fresh peripheral blood supplied the PBMCs. There were TCR beta CDR3 regions amplified from RNA transcripts. RT-PCR in the first round (using the HTBI primer set) targeted the TCR CDR3. TCRdb passed the multiplex PCR reads through MiXCR, listing each CDR3 protein once. Among hundreds of thousands of distinct CDR3 sequences listed, around 13% were seen once. After removal of 3 bases from V and 6 bases from J, the junction contained 5 bases not matched to a gene. The CDR3 runs 14 residues. CDR1 is KGHSH and CDR2 is LQKENI in the germline V gene. Specimen: blood. This receptor was obtained from a young woman with Graves' hyperthyroidism. The chain recombines TRBV18 with TRBJ2-7, with TRBD1 matching 10 bases. The CDR3 coding sequence is TGTGCCAGCTCACCTAGTAGGACAGGGGGCGAGCAGTACTTC. This gives the protein CASSPSRTGGEQYF.